This TCR beta chain originates from a study of blood T cell repertoires in COVID-19. About the research overall: Donors in the United States, Italy and Spain gave samples during acute or convalescent COVID-19. Sample material is recorded as cDNA or gDNA derived from T cells, B-cell-depleted T cells, or PBMCs.

The V end lost 6 bases, the J end lost 2 bases, and 11 bases lay between the germline ends. Germline V gives CDR1 MDHEN, CDR2 SYDVKM. The CDR3 loop spans 13 amino acids. In the authors' workflow: Amplified reference gene primers provided the basis for estimating nucleated cell counts. Profiling relied on immunoSEQ multiplex PCR, and the TCRdb table lists in-frame clones only, not all of them. From that table come the V and J calls and clone size; the DNA was used to work out D and trimming. Of 190,000 or so clones in the sample, 70% to 90% were seen once. The sequence was collected from a man between 40 and 49 years old with active or convalescent COVID-19. The V and J genes are TRBV28 and TRBJ2-7; D not certain. Sequencing was done on a sample of peripheral blood. The CDR3 here is CASSLPITYEQYF. The DNA of the CDR3 is TGTGCCAGCAGCCTACCAATTACCTACGAGCAGTACTTC.